The 15 T cell receptor beta chains below all came from one sample that was sequenced in a study of blood T cell repertoires in COVID-19. The repertoire was sequenced with immunoSEQ multiplex PCR; TCRdb's copy has only in-frame clones and lacks some. The sample lists approximately 68,000 clones; roughly 80% were seen once. Specimen: peripheral blood. These receptors were taken from a woman aged 50 to 65 with acute or convalescent COVID-19.

The CDR3 sequence: CATSGMSNTGELFF. The CDR3 DNA follows: TGTGCCACCAGTGGAATGAGTAACACCGGGGAGCTGTTTTTT. The J gene is TRBJ2-2, the V gene TRBV24-1; D remains ambiguous. This CDR3 region has 14 residues. The V gene lost 5 bases and the J gene lost 2 bases, with 8 bases spanning the gap. Germline-derived CDR1 and CDR2 are KGHDR and SFDVKD.

The chain recombines TRBV10-3 with TRBJ1-2; D unclear. The V end was cut by 0 bases, the J end by 3 bases, with 11 bases between. This CDR3 spans 15 amino acids. The germline gives CDR1 ENHRY, CDR2 SYGVKD. The CDR3 DNA follows: TGTGCCATCAGTGAGTCAGAGGCACCCTACTATGGCTACACCTTC. Amino acid sequence: CAISESEAPYYGYTF.

This chain connects TRBV12-5 to TRBJ1-1; D remains ambiguous. Germline CDR1 LGHNT, CDR2 FRNRAP. V lost 4 bases, J lost 0 bases, and 3 bases lay in between. The CDR3 consists of 12 residues. The chain's CDR3 is CASGYLNTEAFF. CDR3 coding DNA: TGTGCTAGTGGTTACTTGAACACTGAAGCTTTCTTT.

This clone showed up just a few times. This chain uses TRBV30 with TRBJ1-5; D perhaps matches TRBD1 (6 bases). With 0 bases removed from V and 1 base from J, the gap between germline ends came to 10 bases. This CDR3 comprises 15 residues. Looked up from germline, CDR1 is GTSNPN and CDR2 is SVGIG (reference sequence). CDR3 sequence: CAWSVKGESNQPQHF. CDR3 sequence (DNA): TGTGCCTGGAGTGTAAAGGGGGAGAGCAATCAGCCCCAGCATTTT. Drawing the rest from reference TRBV30 and TRBJ1-5, the complete variable domain is SQTIHQWPATLVQPVGSPLSLECTVEGTSNPNLYWYRQAAGRGLQLLFYSVGIGQISSEVPQNLSASRPQDRQFILSSKKLLLSDSGFYLCAWSVKGESNQPQHFGDGTRLSIL.

The gene calls are TRBV27 and TRBJ1-1, with D unresolved. The germline CDR1 and CDR2 sequences are MNHEY and SMNVEV (reference sequence). This CDR3 has 13 residues. Trimming cost V 8 bases and J 1 base, with 11 bases left between them. CDR3 amino acids: CASGLRPNTEAFF. As DNA, the CDR3 is TGTGCCAGCGGACTCCGACCGAACACTGAAGCTTTCTTT.

The chain has TRBV7-8 and TRBJ2-7; TRBD2 agrees at 8 bases. The CDR3 extends over 14 amino acids. Trimming at V came to 1 base and at J to 3 bases, leaving 2 bases not matched to a gene. Germline values: CDR1 SGHVS, CDR2 FQNEAQ. CDR3 region: CASSLDGGVYEQYF. The CDR3 DNA sequence: TGTGCCAGCAGCTTAGACGGGGGGGTCTACGAGCAGTACTTC.

This sequence joins TRBV9 and TRBJ2-1; 10 bases are shared with TRBD2. Germline CDR1 is SGDLS and CDR2 is YYNGEE. With V trimmed by 2 bases and J by 6 bases, 5 bases remained unmatched. The CDR3 is 15 residues long. CDR3 DNA: TGTGCCAGCAGCGTCAGCGGGAGGGCCTCCAATGAGCAGTTCTTC. Protein sequence: CASSVSGRASNEQFF.

J is TRBJ1-4 and V is TRBV6-6; D is unclear. V shed 2 bases and J shed 0 bases, with 7 bases lying between them. Germline values: CDR1 MNHNY, CDR2 SVGAGI (reference sequence). This CDR3 spans 15 amino acids. This chain's CDR3 is CASSYLGPTNEKLFF. CDR3 coding DNA: TGTGCCAGCAGTTACCTTGGGCCAACTAATGAAAAACTGTTTTTT.

The chain is built from TRBV7-3 and TRBJ2-7, with 8 nucleotides matching TRBD1. CDR3 size: 13 residues. Germline V CDR1 and CDR2: SGHTA, FQGTGA. Trimming took 5 bases from V and 2 from J; bases not matched to a gene: 2. CDR3 nucleotide sequence: TGTGCCAGCAGCCTGACAGGGGCCTACGAGCAGTACTTC. Translating gives CASSLTGAYEQYF.

The chain employs TRBV15 and TRBJ1-1, with D perhaps TRBD1 (6 bases). The CDR3 consists of 16 residues. Germline CDR1 LNHNV, CDR2 YYDKDF (reference sequence). Trimming took 4 bases from V and 0 from J, leaving 15 bases between them. The CDR3 region is CATSKGTTPMNTEAFF. CDR3 nucleotides: TGTGCCACCAGCAAAGGGACAACACCTATGAACACTGAAGCTTTCTTT.

A single count supports this clone. The genes are TRBV20-1 and TRBJ1-6; 10 bases map to TRBD1. The germline V gene encodes CDR1 DFQATT and CDR2 SNEGSKA (reference sequence). After removal of 3 bases from V and 0 bases from J, the junction contained 11 bases not matched to a gene. The CDR3 has 19 residues. CDR3 loop: CSASAPGTGDHSYNSPLHF. The CDR3 bases are TGCAGTGCTAGTGCCCCCGGGACAGGGGATCACTCCTATAATTCACCCCTCCACTTT.

The rearrangement links TRBV18 to TRBJ1-3, with D perhaps matching TRBD1 (5 bases). This CDR3 spans 13 amino acids. V gave up 8 bases and J gave up 0 bases, with 8 bases separating them. From germline, CDR1 is KGHSH and CDR2 LQKENI. The CDR3 loop is CASTTDSGNTIYF. The CDR3 region has the DNA TGTGCCAGCACGACAGACTCTGGAAACACCATATATTTT.

V and J are TRBV28 and TRBJ2-2, with D possibly TRBD1 on 5 matching bases. Per germline, CDR1 MDHEN and CDR2 SYDVKM. Trimming removed 2 bases from V and 5 bases from J, with 15 bases in between. The CDR3 extends over 16 amino acids. DNA for the CDR3: TGTGCCAGCAGTTTACCACAGGCTCACGGGACCGGGGAGCTGTTTTTT. Encoded protein: CASSLPQAHGTGELFF. Looking up the rest from reference TRBV28 and TRBJ2-2 gives the full variable domain: DVKVTQSSRYLVKRTGEKVFLECVQDMDHENMFWYRQDPGLGLRLIYFSYDVKMKEKGDIPEGYSVSREKKERFSLILESASTNQTSMYLCASSLPQAHGTGELFFGEGSRLTVL.

CDR3 sequence (DNA): TGTGCCAGCAGCCCGGGGACTAGCGGGAGGACCACAGATACGCAGTATTTT. Its protein is CASSPGTSGRTTDTQYF. The J gene is TRBJ2-3, the V gene TRBV7-9; 15 bases map to TRBD2. Trimming removed 5 bases from V and 2 bases from J; junction bases left unmatched: 5. The CDR3 consists of 17 residues. Germline-derived CDR1 and CDR2 are SEHNR and FQNEAQ (reference sequence). Supplemented by reference TRBV7-9 and TRBJ2-3, the full variable domain reads DTGVSQNPRHKITKRGQNVTFRCDPISEHNRLYWYRQTLGQGPEFLTYFQNEAQLEKSRLLSDRFSAERPKGSFSTLEIQRTEQGDSAMYLCASSPGTSGRTTDTQYFGPGTRLTVL.

This chain joins TRBV5-1 and TRBJ2-4; 7 bases are a match to TRBD1. Germline CDR1 and CDR2: SGHRS and YFSETQ. The trim removed 1 base at V and 1 base at J, leaving 2 bases unmatched. There are 15 residues in the CDR3. CDR3 sequence (DNA): TGCGCCAGCAGCTTGACAGGGGTGGCCAAAAACATTCAGTACTTC. Its protein is CASSLTGVAKNIQYF. Together with reference TRBV5-1 and TRBJ2-4, the CDR3 gives the full variable domain: KAGVTQTPRYLIKTRGQQVTLSCSPISGHRSVSWYQQTPGQGLQFLFEYFSETQRNKGNFPGRFSGRQFSNSRSEMNVSTLELGDSALYLCASSLTGVAKNIQYFGAGTRLSVL.